This section outlines one TCR beta chain sequence together with its context. Those enrolled in Seattle joined during active infection and were followed longitudinally afterward. The data were taken from a study of blood T cell repertoires in COVID-19. Looking at the study overall: The origin of the acute and convalescent COVID-19 samples was the United States, Italy and Spain. T cells, B-cell-depleted T cells, or PBMCs supplied cDNA or gDNA.

V was trimmed by 2 bases and J by 0 bases, leaving 11 bases between them. CDR1 and CDR2 from the germline V gene are SEHNR and FQNEAQ (reference sequence). This CDR3 has 16 amino acids. In the authors' methods: Reference gene primer amplification gave nucleated cell count estimates. Some clones are missing from TCRdb's copy, which holds only in-frame ones; the method was immunoSEQ multiplex PCR. V and J calls and clone size are copied from that table; D and trimming were computed from the DNA. Of 250,000 to 350,000 clones in the sample, approximately 88% are singletons; the top ten hold around 1.6%. The sample was peripheral blood. The TCR comes from a human donor with COVID-19, enrolled during active disease. The donor label of this sample is uncertain. V and J are TRBV7-9 and TRBJ1-3; D uncertain. As DNA, the CDR3 is TGTGCCAGCAGCTTATCAGTCCTCTCCTCTGGAAACACCATATATTTT. Residues: CASSLSVLSSGNTIYF.